The 17 T cell receptor beta chains below were found in one sample sequenced in a study of CD8 T cells in Susac syndrome. RNA was extracted with the RNeasy kit, and a quantity of about 0.45 to 1 ug was reverse transcribed using random hexamers. Each CDR3 protein gets one entry after TCRdb re-called the immunoSEQ multiplex PCR reads with MiXCR. Of about 200,000 distinct CDR3 sequences in the sample, nearly 97% were seen once. The sequenced sample was CD4+ T cells from PBMCs. Receptors originate from a human donor with multiple sclerosis.

In this sample, this clonotype turned up a few times. The chain combines TRBV7-3 with TRBJ2-5, with D possibly called TRBD1 or TRBD2 (5 bases each). The V end was cut by 3 bases, the J end by 4 bases, with 9 bases between. The CDR3 sequence is 13 residues long. CDR1 is SGHTA and CDR2 is FQGTGA in the germline V gene. CDR3 nucleotide sequence: TGTGCCAGCAGCTTTGCAGGGAGAGAGACCCAGTACTTC. It specifies CASSFAGRETQYF.

The chain has TRBV28 and TRBJ1-2; the match to TRBD1 covers 7 bases. The germline V gene has CDR1 MDHEN and CDR2 SYDVKM. V lost 4 bases to trimming and J lost 2 bases; unmatched junction nucleotides: 4. The CDR3 has 14 residues. The CDR3 nucleotides read TGTGCCAGCAGTTACAGGGGTCTCAACTATGGCTACACCTTC. Protein product: CASSYRGLNYGYTF.

The chain uses TRBV6-6 and TRBJ1-2; D is uncertain. Trimming removed 7 bases from V and 2 bases from J, with 11 bases in between. The CDR3 loop spans 13 amino acids. Per germline, CDR1 MNHNY and CDR2 SVGAGI (reference sequence). DNA of the CDR3: TGTGCCAGCAAAGTAGGGCAGAACTATGGCTACACCTTC. The encoded protein is CASKVGQNYGYTF.

The genes are TRBV29-1 and TRBJ2-5, with D possibly being TRBD1 or TRBD2 (5 bases each). The CDR3 loop spans 12 amino acids. Germline CDR1 and CDR2: SQVTM and ANQGSEA. The germline V and J ends were trimmed by 5 bases and 3 bases, with 10 bases remaining between them. As DNA, the CDR3 is TGCAGCGTTAGAAGAGGGGAAGAGACCCAGTACTTC. It codes for CSVRRGEETQYF.

V gene TRBV18 combines with J gene TRBJ1-6; no firm D call. CDR1 and CDR2 (germline): KGHSH, LQKENI. The CDR3 runs to 14 residues. Trimming took 3 bases from V and 8 from J, leaving 11 bases between them. The CDR3 sequence: CASSPTNSDSPLHF. CDR3 bases: TGTGCCAGCTCACCTACGAACAGCGATTCACCCCTCCACTTT.

The chain has TRBV30 and TRBJ2-2, with 7 bases aligning to TRBD1. Germline trimming cut 1 base from V and 4 bases from J; bases unmatched to any gene: 6. The CDR3 totals 15 residues. Looked up from germline, CDR1 is GTSNPN and CDR2 is SVGIG (reference sequence). The CDR3 here is CAWSGGGAGTGELFF. CDR3 sequence (DNA): TGTGCCTGGAGTGGAGGGGGCGCGGGCACCGGGGAGCTGTTTTTT.

The rearrangement uses TRBV20-1 and TRBJ2-7; D not certain. Trimming removed 3 bases from V and 0 bases from J, with 9 bases in between. From germline, CDR1 is DFQATT and CDR2 SNEGSKA (reference sequence). CDR3 size: 13 residues. CDR3 in DNA: TGCAGTGCTAGGCAAAGGAGCTCCTACGAGCAGTACTTC. Translation: CSARQRSSYEQYF.

CDR3 region: CSVGTGDNPQYF. CDR3 in DNA: TGCAGCGTCGGGACAGGGGATAACCCCCAGTACTTC. The V call is TRBV29-1, the J call TRBJ2-4, with 10 bases aligning to TRBD1. Unmatched junction bases numbered 9, after V lost 6 bases and J lost 13 bases. CDR3 length: 12 residues. The germline CDR1 and CDR2 sequences are SQVTM and ANQGSEA.

This chain uses TRBV27 with TRBJ1-1; possible D gene TRBD1, 5 bases. This CDR3 region has 14 residues. Trimming took off 4 bases at V and 5 bases at J, with 14 bases between the two ends. Looked up from germline, CDR1 is MNHEY and CDR2 is SMNVEV (reference sequence). In nucleotides, the CDR3 is TGTGCCAGCAGTTCTCGGAGGGGAAGTACTGAAGCTTTCTTT. This codes for CASSSRRGSTEAFF.

This sequence joins TRBV5-1 and TRBJ2-1, with 8 bases identical to TRBD2. V lost 5 bases to trimming and J lost 5 bases; unmatched junction nucleotides: 12. This CDR3 spans 16 amino acids. The germline CDR1 and CDR2 sequences are SGHRS and YFSETQ. The CDR3 sequence is CASSRAGGLVNNEQFF. The CDR3 DNA reads TGCGCCAGCAGTCGGGCGGGGGGCCTCGTGAACAATGAGCAGTTCTTC. The variable domain in full, completed from reference TRBV5-1 and TRBJ2-1, reads KAGVTQTPRYLIKTRGQQVTLSCSPISGHRSVSWYQQTPGQGLQFLFEYFSETQRNKGNFPGRFSGRQFSNSRSEMNVSTLELGDSALYLCASSRAGGLVNNEQFFGPGTRLTVL.

This clonotype was seen only once. This sequence joins TRBV20-1 and TRBJ2-1; maybe TRBD2 (7 bases). The CDR3 contains 15 residues. Trimming removed 0 bases at V and 4 bases at J, with 13 bases between. Germline V gene data show CDR1 as DFQATT and CDR2 as SNEGSKA (reference sequence). The CDR3 sequence is CSARDRGAPYNEQFF. CDR3 nucleotide sequence: TGCAGTGCTAGAGATCGGGGGGCACCATACAATGAGCAGTTCTTC.

The V call is TRBV5-1, the J call TRBJ2-1, with no clear D. Germline assignment: CDR1 SGHRS and CDR2 YFSETQ. This CDR3 has 14 amino acids. Trimming shortened V by 5 bases and J by 7 bases, and 16 bases separated the two germline ends. The CDR3: CASSPPDGGNEQFF. The CDR3 DNA reads TGCGCCAGCAGTCCCCCAGATGGTGGGAATGAGCAGTTCTTC.

The chain is built from TRBV12-3 or TRBV12-4 and TRBJ2-1; 14 bases align to TRBD2. The CDR3 covers 15 residues. V gave up 5 bases and J gave up 10 bases; unmatched junction bases: 7. The CDR3 protein is CASSPGTSGGREQFF. CDR3 nucleotide sequence: TGTGCCAGCAGTCCTGGGACTAGCGGGGGTAGGGAGCAGTTCTTC.

The rearrangement links TRBV29-1 to TRBJ1-4; 7 bases fit TRBD1. Unmatched junction bases numbered 4, after V lost 6 bases and J lost 0 bases. Germline CDR1 SQVTM, CDR2 ANQGSEA. The CDR3 runs to 14 residues. The CDR3, as DNA: TGCAGCGTCCACAGGGGTGCAACTAATGAAAAACTGTTTTTT. This translates into CSVHRGATNEKLFF. Full variable domain (missing parts from reference TRBV29-1 and TRBJ1-4): SAVISQKPSRDICQRGTSLTIQCQVDSQVTMMFWYRQQPGQSLTLIATANQGSEATYESGFVIDKFPISRPNLTFSTLTVSNMSPEDSSIYLCSVHRGATNEKLFFGSGTQLSVL.

The rearrangement uses TRBV6-5 and TRBJ2-7; D may correspond to TRBD1 or TRBD2 (6 bases each). Germline V lookup: CDR1 MNHEY, CDR2 SVGAGI. The ends were cut back, 0 bases at V and 3 bases at J, with 12 bases in the middle. The CDR3 runs 15 residues. The CDR3 loop reads CASSYSRGAVYEQYF. Here the CDR3 DNA reads TGTGCCAGCAGTTACTCGAGGGGGGCTGTCTACGAGCAGTACTTC.

The chain joins TRBV6-2 or TRBV6-3 to TRBJ1-2, with 8 bases lining up with TRBD1. J lost 4 bases, V lost 8 bases, and 6 bases had no gene match. This CDR3 contains 13 residues. The germline CDR1 and CDR2 sequences are MNHEY and SVGEGT. CDR3 in amino acids: CASDTDRGYGYTF. The CDR3 DNA reads as TGTGCCAGCGATACTGACAGGGGCTATGGCTACACCTTC.

V usage is TRBV9 and J usage is TRBJ2-3; 9 bases are a match to TRBD2. Germline V gene sequence: CDR1 SGDLS, CDR2 YYNGEE. V was clipped by 0 bases and J by 4 bases; unmatched bases: 3. This CDR3 contains 15 residues. The CDR3 nucleotides read TGTGCCAGCAGCGTAGCTAGCGGGATTGCAGATACGCAGTATTTT. As protein: CASSVASGIADTQYF.